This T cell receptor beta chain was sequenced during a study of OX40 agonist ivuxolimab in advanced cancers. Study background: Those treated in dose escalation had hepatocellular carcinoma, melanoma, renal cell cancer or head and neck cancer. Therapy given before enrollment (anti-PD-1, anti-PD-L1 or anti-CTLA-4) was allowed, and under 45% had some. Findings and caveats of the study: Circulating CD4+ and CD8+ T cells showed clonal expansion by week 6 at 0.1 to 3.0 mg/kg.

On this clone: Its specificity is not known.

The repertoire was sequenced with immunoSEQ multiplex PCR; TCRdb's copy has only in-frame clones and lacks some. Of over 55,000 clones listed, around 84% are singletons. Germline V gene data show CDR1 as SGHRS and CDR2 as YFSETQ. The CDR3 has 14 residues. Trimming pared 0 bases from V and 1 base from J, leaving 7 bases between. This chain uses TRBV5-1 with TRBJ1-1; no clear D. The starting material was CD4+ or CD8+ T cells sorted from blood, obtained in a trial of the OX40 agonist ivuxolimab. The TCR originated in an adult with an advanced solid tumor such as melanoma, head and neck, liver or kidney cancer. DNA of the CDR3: TGCGCCAGCAGCTTGGTAGGTTCGAACACTGAAGCTTTCTTT. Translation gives CASSLVGSNTEAFF.